These 15 T cell receptor beta chains were all obtained from the same sample, sequenced in a study of blood T cell repertoires in COVID-19. TCRdb's table, derived via immunoSEQ multiplex PCR, lists solely in-frame clones and lacks some. The table includes roughly 170,000 clones, less than 90% detected once. The sequenced sample was peripheral blood. These receptors came from a man aged 70-80 years with active or convalescent COVID-19.

This chain connects TRBV19 to TRBJ1-6, with D possibly matching TRBD1 (6 bases). Per the germline V gene, CDR1 is LNHDA and CDR2 is SQIVND (reference sequence). CDR3 length equals 16 residues. The V end was cut by 6 bases, the J end by 4 bases, with 16 bases between. CDR3 in amino acids: CASSDTPGHYNSPLHF. CDR3 DNA: TGTGCCAGTAGCGATACCCCGGGACATTATAATTCACCCCTCCACTTT.

The chain carries TRBV10-2 and TRBJ1-2; 8 bases match TRBD1. Germline CDR1 and CDR2: WSHSY and SAAADI. V was pared by 8 bases and J by 8 bases, with 10 bases of the junction left unmatched. This CDR3 is built from 13 residues. CDR3 region: CASGGQGGGGYTF. The CDR3 nucleotides read TGCGCCAGCGGAGGACAGGGTGGTGGCGGCTACACCTTC.

The chain joins TRBV29-1 to TRBJ2-2; D is uncertain. Germline V CDR1 and CDR2: SQVTM, ANQGSEA. The ends were cut back, 6 bases at V and 1 base at J, with 9 bases in the middle. The CDR3 covers 13 residues. CDR3 sequence (DNA): TGCAGCGTCACGACATTGAACACCGGGGAGCTGTTTTTT. This codes for CSVTTLNTGELFF.

The rearrangement links TRBV20-1 to TRBJ1-1; TRBD1 matches 7 bases. With 4 bases clipped from V and 4 bases from J, the junction kept 6 bases outside the gene matches. Germline V gene lookup returns CDR1 DFQATT and CDR2 SNEGSKA (reference sequence). The CDR3 consists of 13 residues. CDR3 loop: CSATDRVSTEAFF. CDR3 DNA sequence: TGCAGTGCTACTGACAGGGTAAGCACTGAAGCTTTCTTT.

The chain is built from TRBV4-3 and TRBJ1-6; D is unclear. This CDR3 comprises 15 residues. Germline V gene lookup returns CDR1 LGHNA and CDR2 YSLEER. The V end lost 2 bases, the J end lost 6 bases, and 11 bases lay between the germline ends. This CDR3 is CASSQFDNLNSPLHF. The CDR3 nucleotides read TGCGCCAGCAGCCAATTCGACAATCTTAATTCACCCCTCCACTTT.

V usage is TRBV6-5 and J usage is TRBJ1-6; 7 bases map to TRBD1. The CDR3 extends over 14 amino acids. Losses at the gene ends were 7 bases for V and 8 bases for J; bases not matched to a gene: 8. Germline CDR1 MNHEY, CDR2 SVGAGI. The CDR3 nucleotides are TGTGCCAGCAAAAGACAGGGCCTGGATTCACCCCTCCACTTT. This gives the protein CASKRQGLDSPLHF.

The chain joins TRBV9 to TRBJ1-1; possibly TRBD1 for D (5 bases). This CDR3 is built from 14 residues. The germline V and J ends were trimmed by 0 bases and 4 bases, with 10 bases remaining between them. Germline V gene data show CDR1 as SGDLS and CDR2 as YYNGEE. CDR3 amino acids: CASSVAGSGTEAFF. The CDR3, as DNA: TGTGCCAGCAGCGTAGCAGGGTCCGGCACTGAAGCTTTCTTT.

The genes are TRBV2 and TRBJ2-3; 10 bases agree with TRBD2. V lost 4 bases to trimming and J lost 4 bases; unmatched junction nucleotides: 8. The CDR3 sequence is 16 residues long. Germline V CDR1 and CDR2: SNHLY, FYNNEI. The CDR3 bases are TGTGCCAGCAGTGGGACTAGCGGACCCGCACCAGATACGCAGTATTTT. The encoded protein is CASSGTSGPAPDTQYF. Together with reference TRBV2 and TRBJ2-3, the CDR3 gives the full variable domain: EPEVTQTPSHQVTQMGQEVILRCVPISNHLYFYWYRQILGQKVEFLVSFYNNEISEKSEIFDDQFSVERPDGSNFTLKIRSTKLEDSAMYFCASSGTSGPAPDTQYFGPGTRLTVL.

This clone occurred a few times. The CDR3 protein is CASSPDRTHSNEQFF. The DNA of the CDR3 is TGTGCCAGCTCACCAGACAGGACCCACTCCAATGAGCAGTTCTTC. This chain uses TRBV18 with TRBJ2-1; maybe TRBD1 (6 bases). Trimming left V 2 bases short and J 6 bases short, with 14 bases between. Germline lookup yields CDR1 KGHSH and CDR2 LQKENI. The CDR3 totals 15 residues.

V usage is TRBV6-5 and J usage is TRBJ1-1, with 11 bases aligning to TRBD1. The V and J ends lost 5 bases and 6 bases, in that order; junction bases with no gene match: 8. Germline V gene sequence: CDR1 MNHEY, CDR2 SVGAGI. The length of the CDR3 is 15 residues. CDR3 in amino acids: CASSNRDRGTSEAFF. The CDR3 DNA sequence: TGTGCCAGCAGTAACCGGGACAGGGGGACGTCTGAAGCTTTCTTT.

The chain has TRBV30 and TRBJ1-2; tentative D call: TRBD1 (6 bases). CDR3 size: 13 residues. V gave up 1 base and J gave up 3 bases, with 9 bases separating them. Germline V CDR1 and CDR2: GTSNPN, SVGIG (reference sequence). This CDR3 is CAWSAGAHYGYTF. CDR3 nucleotide sequence: TGTGCCTGGAGTGCAGGGGCCCACTATGGCTACACCTTC.

The chain links TRBV9 to TRBJ2-7; TRBD2 might be the D (6 bases). V was cut by 2 bases and J by 4 bases, with 13 bases left in between. This CDR3 contains 14 residues. The germline gives CDR1 SGDLS, CDR2 YYNGEE. This chain's CDR3 is CASSVLPEGYEQYF. As DNA, the CDR3 is TGTGCCAGCAGCGTTCTGCCGGAGGGGTACGAGCAGTACTTC.

This rearrangement joins TRBV18 to TRBJ1-6; D may be TRBD1 (5 bases). Germline V gene data show CDR1 as KGHSH and CDR2 as LQKENI. Trimming pared 3 bases from V and 6 bases from J, leaving 6 bases between. The CDR3 is 13 residues long. This chain's CDR3 is CASSPDSNSPLHF. CDR3 sequence (DNA): TGTGCCAGCTCACCTGACAGTAATTCACCCCTCCACTTT.

This rearrangement joins TRBV30 to TRBJ1-6; no clear D. Trimming took 0 bases from V and 2 from J, leaving 8 bases between them. From germline, CDR1 is GTSNPN and CDR2 SVGIG (reference sequence). The CDR3 has 15 residues. Here the CDR3 DNA reads TGTGCCTGGAGTGTATGGGCGACCTATAATTCACCCCTCCACTTT. It yields the protein CAWSVWATYNSPLHF.

The V call is TRBV24-1, the J call TRBJ2-2, with D tentatively TRBD1 (5 bases). Trimming left V 9 bases short and J 5 bases short, with 15 bases between. CDR3 length: 14 amino acids. Per the germline V gene, CDR1 is KGHDR and CDR2 is SFDVKD. The chain's CDR3 is CATGAAGSTGELFF. DNA of the CDR3: TGTGCCACCGGGGCGGCAGGAAGTACCGGGGAGCTGTTTTTT.